This entry lists 6 T cell receptor beta chains sequenced from one sample in a study of blood T cell repertoires in COVID-19. Clones were read by immunoSEQ multiplex PCR, and TCRdb kept only the in-frame ones, dropping some. Seen here are around 250,000 clones, around 90% observed once, and the top ten hold approximately 0.85%. Specimen: peripheral blood. Every receptor here comes from a woman aged 40 to 50 who had recovered from COVID-19.

The CDR3 is CASSQGIRGRAYEQYF. CDR3 sequence (DNA): TGCGCCAGCAGCCAAGGAATCAGGGGTAGAGCCTACGAGCAGTACTTC. The chain couples TRBV4-1 to TRBJ2-7, with a weak D call TRBD1 (6 bases). Trimming stripped 1 base from V and 2 bases from J, with 15 bases between. The germline V gene has CDR1 MGHRA and CDR2 YSYEKL. The CDR3 extends over 16 amino acids.

This rearrangement joins TRBV7-3 to TRBJ2-5; possibly TRBD2 for D (7 bases). Trimming left V 2 bases short and J 5 bases short, with 18 bases between. The CDR3 covers 16 residues. The V gene's germline CDR1 is SGHTA and CDR2 FQGTGA. CDR3 nucleotides: TGTGCCAGCAGCTTAGTGGGGGGGGCCCCCCTCGAGACCCAGTACTTC. Translated, it gives CASSLVGGAPLETQYF.

The chain employs TRBV27 and TRBJ2-1; 7 bases line up with TRBD1. Trimming took 2 bases from V and 2 from J; bases not matched to a gene: 6. Germline assignment: CDR1 MNHEY and CDR2 SMNVEV (reference sequence). The CDR3 spans 16 residues. The chain's CDR3 is CASSLITGVAYNEQFF. The CDR3 DNA reads as TGTGCCAGCAGTTTAATTACAGGGGTCGCCTACAATGAGCAGTTCTTC.

The chain uses TRBV11-1 and TRBJ1-1; TRBD1 matches 9 bases. There are 16 residues in the CDR3. The junction had 3 bases not matched to a gene; V was cut back by 0 bases and J by 1 base. CDR1 is SGHAT, CDR2 FQDESV, per germline (reference sequence). DNA for the CDR3: TGTGCCAGCAGCTTAGCCAAGGGACAGGGGAACACTGAAGCTTTCTTT. Its protein product is CASSLAKGQGNTEAFF. Supplemented by reference TRBV11-1 and TRBJ1-1, the full variable domain reads EAEVAQSPRYKITEKSQAVAFWCDPISGHATLYWYRQILGQGPELLVQFQDESVVDDSQLPKDRFSAERLKGVDSTLKIQPAELGDSAMYLCASSLAKGQGNTEAFFGQGTRLTVV.

This chain joins TRBV19 and TRBJ1-6, with D hard to call. Trimming removed 4 bases from V and 9 bases from J, with 7 bases in between. Germline-derived CDR1 and CDR2 are LNHDA and SQIVND (reference sequence). The CDR3 runs to 12 residues. CDR3 sequence: CASSTPGSPLHF. The CDR3 DNA reads TGTGCCAGTAGTACCCCCGGTTCACCCCTCCACTTT.

The rearrangement links TRBV4-2 to TRBJ2-5, with D possibly matching TRBD1 (5 bases). V was trimmed by 1 base and J by 0 bases, leaving 6 bases between them. The CDR3 is made up of 14 amino acids. Germline assignment: CDR1 LGHNA and CDR2 YNFKEQ. The DNA for the CDR3 is TGTGCCAGCAGCCAAGGCAGGGACCAAGAGACCCAGTACTTC. Protein: CASSQGRDQETQYF.